A selection of T cell receptor beta chains follows, all from one sample in a study of blood T cell repertoires in COVID-19. Assay: immunoSEQ multiplex PCR; the TCRdb copy retains only in-frame clones and omits some. The data show 200,000 to 250,000 clones, more than 70% seen once. Sequenced: peripheral blood. The receptors here all came from a woman aged 80 or over with acute or convalescent COVID-19. The conserved cysteine and the conserved F or W are not part of the CDR3 here.

TRBV24-1	TRBJ2-2	14	ATSDPGHANTGELF
TRBV5-8	TRBJ1-6	13	ASSPAGVWNSPLH
TRBV4-2	TRBJ2-1	14	ASSQDTGGQYNEQF
TRBV5-1	TRBJ1-2	13	ASNFGDRGGYGYT
TRBV12-3/TRBV12-4	TRBJ2-7	9	ASSSFYEQY
TRBV9	TRBJ2-3	14	ASSVTGGGGLDTQY
TRBV5-6	TRBJ2-3	15	ASSLYGSMGRTDTQY
TRBV7-3	TRBJ1-1	11	ASSLDRNTEAF
TRBV19	TRBJ1-6	10	ASGGWDSPLH
TRBV19	TRBJ1-6	12	ASSITGGRSPLH
TRBV6-5	TRBJ1-1	13	ASSPPGAMNTEAF
TRBV24-1	TRBJ1-1	13	ATSDLTYSGGEAF
TRBV2	TRBJ1-6	13	ASSKRRDRGSPLH
TRBV19	TRBJ1-1	12	ASSAGISNTEAF
TRBV13	TRBJ1-4	15	ASSLTIRGAANEKLF
TRBV29-1	TRBJ1-3	12	SVDGGQFGNTIY
TRBV5-1	TRBJ2-3	13	ASSWVAGSTDTQY
TRBV6-5	TRBJ1-4	12	ASSRTGSSEKLF
TRBV6-5	TRBJ1-6	12	ASRRGGSYSPLH
TRBV11-1	TRBJ1-1	13	ASSPRDRENTEAF
TRBV19	TRBJ1-2	12	ASSITGANYGYT
TRBV2	TRBJ1-2	12	ASSEAGRAYGYT
TRBV27	TRBJ1-2	13	ASSLAGDRVYGYT
TRBV5-4	TRBJ1-1	12	ASSSQGMNTEAF